This T cell receptor (beta chain) came from a study of T cells in Graves' hyperthyroidism and ophthalmopathy. General study findings and limits: In the blood, most expanded thyroid clonotypes above 0.001 appeared as well.

CDR3 length equals 14 residues. V was pared by 4 bases and J by 0 bases, with 9 bases between. From germline, CDR1 is KGHSH and CDR2 LQKENI. RNA transcripts gave rise to amplified TCR beta CDR3 regions. HTBI primers drove first-round RT-PCR of the TCR CDR3. Each CDR3 protein gets one entry after TCRdb re-called the multiplex PCR reads with MiXCR. The sample consists of 250,000 to 300,000 distinct CDR3 sequences, about 15% of them appearing once. This clonotype was recorded many times. Its antigen is still unknown. Diagnoses were established using clinical symptoms, serum thyroxine and TRAb, thyroid ultrasound and orbital computed tomography. The blood specimen was taken at initial hyperthyroidism diagnosis, before any ophthalmopathy symptoms.

The J gene is TRBJ2-5, the V gene TRBV18, with no clear D. This sequence was found in a woman in her thirties or forties with Graves' hyperthyroidism that later progressed to Graves' ophthalmopathy. The source material was blood. The CDR3 DNA is TGTGCCAGCTCACAAAGTCGCAACCAAGAGACCCAGTACTTC. Its translation is CASSQSRNQETQYF.